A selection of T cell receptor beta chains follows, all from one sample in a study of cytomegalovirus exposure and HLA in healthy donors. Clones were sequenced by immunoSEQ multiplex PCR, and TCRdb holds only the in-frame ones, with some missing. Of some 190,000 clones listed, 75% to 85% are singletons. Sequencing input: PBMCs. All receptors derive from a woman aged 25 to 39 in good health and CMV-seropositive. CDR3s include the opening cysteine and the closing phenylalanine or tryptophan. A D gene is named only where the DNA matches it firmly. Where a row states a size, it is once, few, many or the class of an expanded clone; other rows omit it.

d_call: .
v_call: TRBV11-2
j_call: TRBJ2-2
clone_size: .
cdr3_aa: CASSWGVVVRTGELFF
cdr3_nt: TGTGCCAGCAGCTGGGGCGTCGTGGTACGCACCGGGGAGCTGTTTTTT

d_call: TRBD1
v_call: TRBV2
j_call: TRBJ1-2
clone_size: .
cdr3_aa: CASSEVSSRTGFYGYTF
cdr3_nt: TGTGCCAGCAGTGAAGTATCCTCCCGGACAGGGTTTTATGGCTACACCTTC

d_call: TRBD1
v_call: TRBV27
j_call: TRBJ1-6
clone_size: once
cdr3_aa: CASSLVGTGNNSPLHF
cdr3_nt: TGTGCCAGCAGTTTGGTAGGGACAGGAAATAATTCACCCCTCCACTTT

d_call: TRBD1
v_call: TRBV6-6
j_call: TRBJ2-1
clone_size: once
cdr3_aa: CASSGDRGAREQFF
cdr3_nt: TGTGCCAGCAGCGGGGACAGGGGGGCAAGGGAGCAGTTCTTC

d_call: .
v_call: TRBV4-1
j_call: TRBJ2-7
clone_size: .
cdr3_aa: CASSQVGGSPYEQYF
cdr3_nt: TGCGCCAGCAGCCAAGTTGGAGGGAGCCCCTACGAGCAGTACTTC

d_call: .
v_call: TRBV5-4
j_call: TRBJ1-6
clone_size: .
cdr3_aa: CASSMFPGGTGTSPLHF
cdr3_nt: TGTGCCAGCAGCATGTTCCCCGGTGGTACAGGGACATCACCCCTCCACTTT

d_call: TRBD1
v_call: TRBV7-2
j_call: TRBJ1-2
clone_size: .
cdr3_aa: CASSSSGDRTYGYTF
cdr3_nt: TGTGCCAGCAGCTCAAGTGGGGACAGGACCTATGGCTACACCTTC

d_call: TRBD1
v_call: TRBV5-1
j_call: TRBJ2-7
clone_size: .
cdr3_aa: CASSLGTGGFYEQYF
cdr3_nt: TGCGCCAGCAGCTTGGGTACAGGGGGTTTCTACGAGCAGTACTTC

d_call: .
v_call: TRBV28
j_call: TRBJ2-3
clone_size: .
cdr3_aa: CASSTRQTDTQYF
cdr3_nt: TGTGCCAGCAGCACCCGACAGACAGATACGCAGTATTTT

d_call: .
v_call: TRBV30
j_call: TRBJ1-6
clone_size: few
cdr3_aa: CAWRRGPVGSPLHF
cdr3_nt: TGTGCCTGGAGGCGGGGACCGGTGGGTTCACCCCTCCACTTT

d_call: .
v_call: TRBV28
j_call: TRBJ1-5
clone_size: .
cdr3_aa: CASIGLLRVDQPQHF
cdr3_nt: TGTGCCAGCATCGGACTCTTACGGGTGGATCAGCCCCAGCATTTT

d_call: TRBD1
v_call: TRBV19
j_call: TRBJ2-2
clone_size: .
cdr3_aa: CASRTGFRELFF
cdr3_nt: TGTGCCAGTAGGACAGGGTTCCGGGAGCTGTTTTTT

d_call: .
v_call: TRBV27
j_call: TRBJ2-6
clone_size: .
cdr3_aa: CASLSKARGMGVDGANVLTF
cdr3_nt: TGTGCCAGCCTTTCGAAGGCAAGGGGGATGGGGGTGGATGGGGCCAACGTCCTGACTTTC

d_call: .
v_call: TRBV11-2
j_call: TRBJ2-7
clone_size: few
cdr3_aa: CASSLGRVPYEQYF
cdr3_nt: TGTGCCAGCAGCTTAGGACGGGTACCCTACGAGCAGTACTTC

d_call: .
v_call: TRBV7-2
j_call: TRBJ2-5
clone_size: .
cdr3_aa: CASSQVVLKTQYF
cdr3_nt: TGTGCCAGCAGCCAGGTTGTCCTAAAGACCCAGTACTTC

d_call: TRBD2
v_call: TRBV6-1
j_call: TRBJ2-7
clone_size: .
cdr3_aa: CASSASGVYEQYF
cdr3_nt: TGTGCCAGCAGTGCCAGCGGGGTCTACGAGCAGTACTTC

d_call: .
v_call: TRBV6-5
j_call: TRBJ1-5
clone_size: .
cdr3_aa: CASSPGTNQPQHF
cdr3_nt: TGTGCCAGCAGCCCGGGAACCAATCAGCCCCAGCATTTT

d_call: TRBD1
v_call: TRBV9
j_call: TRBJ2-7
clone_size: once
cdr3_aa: CASSLPGRGNDEQYF
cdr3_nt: TGTGCCAGCAGCCTCCCCGGCAGGGGGAACGACGAGCAGTACTTC

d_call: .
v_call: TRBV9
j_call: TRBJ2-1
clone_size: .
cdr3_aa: CASSPWADNEQFF
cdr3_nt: TGTGCCAGCAGCCCTTGGGCAGACAATGAGCAGTTCTTC

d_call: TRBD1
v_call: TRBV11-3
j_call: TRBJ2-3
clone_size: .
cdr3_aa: CASSLDRQGDTDTQYF
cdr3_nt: TGTGCCAGCAGCTTGGACCGACAGGGAGACACAGATACGCAGTATTTT

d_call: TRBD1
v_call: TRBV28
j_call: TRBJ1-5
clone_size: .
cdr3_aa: CASSRRGQGDWQPQHF
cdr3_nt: TGTGCCAGCAGTAGACGAGGACAGGGGGATTGGCAGCCCCAGCATTTT

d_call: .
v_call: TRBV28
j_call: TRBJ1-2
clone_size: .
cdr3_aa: CASSRQSYGYTF
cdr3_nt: TGTGCCAGCAGTCGTCAGTCCTATGGCTACACCTTC

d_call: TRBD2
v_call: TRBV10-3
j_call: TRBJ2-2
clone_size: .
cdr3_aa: CAISGTSGGTGELFF
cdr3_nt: TGTGCCATCAGTGGGACTAGCGGGGGCACCGGGGAGCTGTTTTTT

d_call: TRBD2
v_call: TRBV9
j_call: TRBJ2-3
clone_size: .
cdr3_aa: CASSVTSGGASTDTQYF
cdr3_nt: TGTGCCAGCAGCGTAACTAGCGGGGGGGCGAGCACAGATACGCAGTATTTT

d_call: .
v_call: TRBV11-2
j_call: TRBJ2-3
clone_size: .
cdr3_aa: CASSLVGTSTDTQYF
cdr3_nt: TGTGCCAGCAGCTTAGTGGGCACCAGCACAGATACGCAGTATTTT

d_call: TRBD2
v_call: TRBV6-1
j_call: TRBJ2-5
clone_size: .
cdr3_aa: CASSGNGGARETQYF
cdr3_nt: TGTGCCAGCAGTGGAAACGGGGGGGCACGGGAGACCCAGTACTTC